This T cell receptor (beta chain) is drawn from a study of cytomegalovirus exposure and HLA in healthy donors (dated by TCRdb to 2016 to 2017). Regarding the complete study: In an earlier analysis of under 600 of the donors, 250 to 350 Gb of sequence data and 100 million or so unique TCR beta sequences from about 180 million T cells were reported. Typing coverage varied by locus: roughly 620-640 donors for A, B, C, DRB1 and DQB1; roughly 510 for DQA1; more than 600 for DPA1; approximately 470 for DPB1. Every discovery cohort repertoire had been produced on one sequencing platform. The study was designed to test whether signatures of past pathogen exposure could be identified by cataloging public T cell receptors. Along with the roughly 670-subject first cohort, a separate validation cohort of over a hundred different subjects was used. HLA typing covered class I and class II loci at four-digit resolution. Approximately 300 gigabases of sequencing data and around 80 million unique TCR sequences made up an early release that covered 500 to 700 HLA-typed donors. Of the approximately 400 genotyped donors, approximately 81% were placed in the genetic ancestry cluster associated with self-reported Caucasian donors. An earlier analysis of about 620 of the donors applied high-throughput TCR beta sequencing to assess whether each TCR beta V gene segment acted as functional or pseudogenic. The study profiled the T cell repertoires of around 700 subjects by immunosequencing and related them to cytomegalovirus serostatus. A later genetic analysis used genome-wide SNP genotypes for about 65% of the roughly 700 donors, treating that subset as a discovery cohort. Among some 410 genotyped donors of the cohort, an average of about 240,000 unique TCR beta nucleotide sequences were sequenced per donor, roughly 20% of them non-productive. High-throughput TCR immunosequencing, statistical association of individual TCRs with disease status, and machine learning were combined to predict cytomegalovirus infection status. Roughly five DR-DQ haplotypes were handled as single units for association and clustering, since linkage in the cohort was strong. A later analysis re-examined previously published TCR beta repertoires from 600 to 700 donors and added high-resolution HLA genotyping to investigate patterns of TCR occurrence. Alongside the repertoire data, information on donor age, sex, ethnicity and CMV serostatus was compiled. In the later analysis, no new phenotypic data were used to find candidate immune exposures; instead, reliance was placed on TCR beta sequences and their occurrence across donors.

In the case of this clone: This receptor's antigen is unknown.

The protocol used for the library was the immunoSEQ multiplex PCR assay. For the multiplex PCR, a mixture combining 60 forward primers for TCR Vbeta segments and 13 reverse primers for TCR Jbeta segments was used. A multiplex PCR assay on genomic DNA amplified the CDR3 region of rearranged TCR beta genes. The amplified TCR beta libraries were sequenced on the Illumina HiSeq System as 87-base-pair reads. Concerning the study's data processing: Across the 640 or so repertoires, a later analysis counted some 81 million unique TCR beta chains, 9.5 million to 13 million of which were shared by at least two donors. Raw reads were error-corrected and collapsed into unique sequences with a nearest-neighbor algorithm that merged closely related sequences to remove PCR and sequencing errors. V, D and J gene segments were assigned by aligning CDR3 sequences to IMGT reference sequences. For a sequence to be retained, at least a six-nucleotide match to both a V gene segment and a J gene segment was required. A rearrangement counted as productive if the CDR3 had no stop codons and remained in frame with V and J, and every other rearrangement counted as non-productive. CDR3 was defined according to IMGT convention as the region running from the second conserved V-encoded cysteine to the conserved J-encoded phenylalanine. In an earlier analysis of around 600 of the donors, sequences lacking an unambiguous match to a single V gene segment were excluded. An earlier analysis of over 450 of the donors classified V segments as functional when productive rearrangements were above 56.7% and as segregating when the standard deviation between donors was above 5%. A statistical classification framework was built to diagnose cytomegalovirus status from the catalog of TCR beta chain sequences. A later analysis assigned V and J genes by comparing TCR nucleotide sequences with IMGT/GENE-DB human TR gene sequences. A later analysis assigned CDR3 sequences and most-parsimonious VDJ recombination scenarios with the TCRdist pipeline. In a later analysis, each TCR beta chain was defined by its CDR3 amino acid sequence together with its V-gene family, and reads without a unique V-gene family were excluded. In a later analysis, fewer than 600 highly shared, low-generation-probability nucleotide sequences were removed to address suspected cross-contamination and a sequencing artifact. A later analysis calculated a clonal expansion index for each public chain from normalized within-repertoire ranks of inferred template counts. Generation probabilities in a later analysis came from a VDJ recombination model fitted to out-of-frame rearrangements, and those results were checked against IGoR. Hypergeometric tests were used in a later analysis to score TCR-TCR, TCR-HLA and TCR-CMV co-occurrence, with a repertoire-size bias correction applied to the TCR pairs. A later analysis estimated false discovery rates by permuting HLA or CMV assignments 20 times. In a later analysis, co-occurring TCRs were grouped with DBSCAN, and TCRdist sequence similarity was added when clustering was performed within HLA-allele-positive subsets. Repertoires with fewer than 30,000 or more than 120,000 public chains were left out of co-occurrence clustering, as were a handful of repertoires with anomalous nucleotide sharing. The source is immuneACCESS, and TCRdb retained only in-frame sequences with V and J called. Part of the clones is not carried over; for the studies checked, unresolved V genes explain less than half of this, and the remainder is unexplained. The V and J calls and the clone size are those of that table, but D and trimming were determined from the DNA. The sample's table lists a count of about 210,000 clones. The ten most abundant clones make up less than 1% of the sample.

The cohort consisted of 600 or so healthy bone marrow donors. All cohort members were sampled while nominally healthy, although unrecorded immune exposures were likely present. The donor was CMV seropositive and was included in the group of 250 to 300 seropositive cohort members. Every donor gave a peripheral blood sample, and the peripheral blood mononuclear cells from that sample were used for TCR beta sequencing. Genomic DNA was extracted from the blood cell samples with the Qiagen DNeasy Blood Extraction Kit. What the study reported, not specific to this receptor: V-gene and J-gene trimming of TCR beta chains was associated with a missense DCLRE1C variant in a later genetic analysis, and the association was replicated in an independent cohort. Most TCR sequences were seen in very few donors, while some public TCRs were found in many individuals. Because HLA typing was missing for some donors at each locus, association tests included only the typed subset. Strong co-occurrence of HLA alleles, especially DR and DQ, made assigning TCR associations to individual alleles difficult. Broadly in line with IMGT annotations, most TCR beta V segments showed up in productive rearrangements about 87% or about 30% of the time in an earlier analysis of some 590 of the donors. Some IMGT-functional V segments, including TRBV6-2 and TRBV6-3, could not be distinguished by the 87-base-pair reads and were therefore excluded. Specific HLA alleles were associated with 16,951 TCR beta sequences at a false discovery rate of 0.05 in a later analysis. About 17 rarely observed V segments, including chromosome 9 orphons, were excluded from the earlier analysis of several hundred of the donors because counts were too low. The authors suggested that the approach could potentially be extended to other disease states and immunological phenotypes. The presence/absence analyses assumed that sequencing depth was roughly uniform across donors, and that assumption may not be true. In a later analysis, TCR association rates were found to vary across HLA loci, with the most associated TCRs seen for DRB1 alleles and the fewest for HLA-C alleles. For the cohort, immune exposure information was limited to CMV serostatus. A cluster of highly shared sequence variants was judged likely to represent a technical artifact of the sequencing pipeline. In a later genetic analysis, fewer N-insertions in productive TCRs were reported among donors in an Asian-associated ancestry cluster than the approximately 710-donor mean. The classifier was reported to diagnose cytomegalovirus status with high specificity and sensitivity in both the original cohort and the validation cohort. Linkage disequilibrium might explain the correlated functional status among segregating V segments, but an unknown experimental factor could not be ruled out. In a later analysis, HLA-associated TCR beta chains were found to be more clonally expanded and to have lower generation probabilities than equally common non-associated chains. Only TCR beta chains were sequenced in this cohort, and the absence of alpha or paired-chain data limited detectable features. In vitro tests confirmed that a few of the cytomegalovirus-associated TCR beta chains recognize cytomegalovirus antigens. In the study, approximately 150 TCR beta chains were listed as associated with cytomegalovirus. A further reported finding was that TCR beta sequences accurately predicted the HLA-A and HLA-B alleles for most subjects in the first cohort. A later analysis found that most CMV-associated TCR beta chains appeared HLA-restricted, with HLA associations seemingly driven largely by CMV exposure. According to a later analysis, parvovirus B19, influenza, CMV and Epstein-Barr virus appeared linked to several top co-occurrence clusters.

According to the germline V gene, CDR1 reads SGHAT and CDR2 reads FQNNGV. Reading from cysteine to phenylalanine, the CDR3 counts 12 amino acids. Kept here is only the CDR3 DNA, which spans 36 bases and is read in frame from base 1. Ends trimmed: V by 5 bases, J by 10 bases; bases unmatched to a gene: 4. Rearrangement joined TRBV11-2 to TRBJ2-1; 8 bases in between match TRBD1. The specimen was PBMCs. The source is a woman aged 25 to 39 in good health and CMV-seropositive. The sequenced DNA is TGTGCCAGCAGCCGGACAGGGAACGAGCAGTTCTTC. This encodes CASSRTGNEQFF.